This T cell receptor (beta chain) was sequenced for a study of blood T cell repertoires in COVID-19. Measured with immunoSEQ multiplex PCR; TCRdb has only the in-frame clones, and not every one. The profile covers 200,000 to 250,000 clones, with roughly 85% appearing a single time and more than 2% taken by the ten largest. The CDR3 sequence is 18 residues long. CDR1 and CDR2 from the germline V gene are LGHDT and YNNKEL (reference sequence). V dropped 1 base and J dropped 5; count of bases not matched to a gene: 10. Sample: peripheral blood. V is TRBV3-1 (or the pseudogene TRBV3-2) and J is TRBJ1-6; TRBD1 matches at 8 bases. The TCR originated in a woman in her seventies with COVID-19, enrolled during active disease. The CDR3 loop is CASSQVIGQGADNSPLHF. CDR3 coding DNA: TGTGCCAGCAGCCAAGTTATCGGACAGGGTGCGGATAATTCACCCCTCCACTTT.